This record looks at one T cell receptor (beta chain) sequence and its context. The data stem from a study of T cell changes during pregnancy in multiple sclerosis. This CDR3 spans 16 amino acids. Per the germline V gene, CDR1 is KGHSH and CDR2 is LQKENI. Trimming took 1 base from V and 5 from J; bases not matched to a gene: 7. Here immunoSEQ multiplex PCR was the method, and the copy in TCRdb shows in-frame clones only, minus some. The table has 49,000 or so clones, around 91% seen once. The sequence came from a female donor in good health, enrolled as a control in a pregnancy study. This chain uses TRBV18 with TRBJ1-5, with 8 bases identical to TRBD1. The material sequenced was CD4+ T cells from peripheral blood mononuclear cells, taken in the second trimester of pregnancy. CDR3 sequence reads: CASSPRGDRFDQPQHF. In nucleotides, the CDR3 is TGTGCCAGCTCACCACGGGGGGACAGGTTCGATCAGCCCCAGCATTTT.